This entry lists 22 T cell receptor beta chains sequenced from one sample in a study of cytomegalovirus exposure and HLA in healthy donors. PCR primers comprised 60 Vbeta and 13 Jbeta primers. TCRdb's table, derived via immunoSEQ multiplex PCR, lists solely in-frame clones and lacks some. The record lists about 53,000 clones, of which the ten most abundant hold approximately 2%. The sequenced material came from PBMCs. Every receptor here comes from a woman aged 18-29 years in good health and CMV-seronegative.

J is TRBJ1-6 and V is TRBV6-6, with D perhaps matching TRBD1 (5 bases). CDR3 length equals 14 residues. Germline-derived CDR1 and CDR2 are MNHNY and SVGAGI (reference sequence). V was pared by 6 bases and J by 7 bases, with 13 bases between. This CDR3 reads CASRTKGQNSPLHF. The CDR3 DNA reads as TGTGCCAGCAGGACAAAAGGACAAAATTCACCCCTCCACTTT.

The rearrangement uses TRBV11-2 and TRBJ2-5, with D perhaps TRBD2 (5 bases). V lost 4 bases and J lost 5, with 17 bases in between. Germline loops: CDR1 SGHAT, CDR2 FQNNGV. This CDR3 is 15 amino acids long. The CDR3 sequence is CASSYEAQPGETQYF. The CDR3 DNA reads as TGTGCCAGCAGCTACGAGGCTCAGCCGGGGGAGACCCAGTACTTC.

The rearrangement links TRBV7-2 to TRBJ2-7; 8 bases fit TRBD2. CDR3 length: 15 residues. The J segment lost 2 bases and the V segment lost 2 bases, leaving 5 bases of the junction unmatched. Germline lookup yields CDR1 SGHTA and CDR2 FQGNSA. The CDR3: CASSLRAGAAYEQYF. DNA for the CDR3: TGTGCCAGCAGCTTACGAGCGGGAGCTGCCTACGAGCAGTACTTC.

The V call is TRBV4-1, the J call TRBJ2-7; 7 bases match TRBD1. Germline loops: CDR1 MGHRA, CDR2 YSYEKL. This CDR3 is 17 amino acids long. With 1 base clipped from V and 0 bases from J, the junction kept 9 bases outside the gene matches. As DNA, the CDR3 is TGCGCCAGCAGCCAAGTCCAGACGGGACAGAGCTCCTACGAGCAGTACTTC. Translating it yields CASSQVQTGQSSYEQYF.

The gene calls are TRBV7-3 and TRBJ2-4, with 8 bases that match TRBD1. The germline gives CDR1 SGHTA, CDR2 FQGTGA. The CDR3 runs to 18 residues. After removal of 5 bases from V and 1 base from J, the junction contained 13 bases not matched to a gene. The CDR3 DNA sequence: TGTGCCAGCAGCCTCGCCCCGGGACAGGTTGATGCCAAAAACATTCAGTACTTC. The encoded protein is CASSLAPGQVDAKNIQYF.

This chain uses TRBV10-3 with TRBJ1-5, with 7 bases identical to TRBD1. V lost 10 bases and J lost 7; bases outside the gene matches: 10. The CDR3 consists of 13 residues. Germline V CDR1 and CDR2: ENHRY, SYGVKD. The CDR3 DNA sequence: TGTGCCACCACCTCAGACAGGGTCCAGCCCCAGCATTTT. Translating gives CATTSDRVQPQHF.

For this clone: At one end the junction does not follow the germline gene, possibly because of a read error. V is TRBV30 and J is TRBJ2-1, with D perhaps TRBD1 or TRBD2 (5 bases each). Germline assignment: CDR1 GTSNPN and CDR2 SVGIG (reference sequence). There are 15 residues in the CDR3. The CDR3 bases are TGTGCCGGGAGTTATCGGCAGGGTTATCCCAATGAGCAGTTCTTC. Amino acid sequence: CAGSYRQGYPNEQFF.

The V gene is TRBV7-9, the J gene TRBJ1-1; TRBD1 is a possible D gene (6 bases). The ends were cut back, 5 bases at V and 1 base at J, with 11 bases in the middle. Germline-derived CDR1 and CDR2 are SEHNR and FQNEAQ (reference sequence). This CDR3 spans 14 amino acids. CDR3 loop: CASSRLTGNTEAFF. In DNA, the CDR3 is TGTGCCAGCAGCCGACTGACAGGGAACACTGAAGCTTTCTTT.

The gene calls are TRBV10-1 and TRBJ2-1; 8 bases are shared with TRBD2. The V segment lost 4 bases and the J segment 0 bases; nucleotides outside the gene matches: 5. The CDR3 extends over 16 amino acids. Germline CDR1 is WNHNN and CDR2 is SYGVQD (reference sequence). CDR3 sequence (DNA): TGCGCCAGCAGTGCCTTCAGCGGGAGCTCCTACAATGAGCAGTTCTTC. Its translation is CASSAFSGSSYNEQFF.

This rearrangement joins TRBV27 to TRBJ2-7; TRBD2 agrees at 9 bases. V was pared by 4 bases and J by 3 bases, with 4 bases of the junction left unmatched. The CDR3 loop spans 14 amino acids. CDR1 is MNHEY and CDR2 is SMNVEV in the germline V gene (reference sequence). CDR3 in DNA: TGTGCCAGCAGTTCCCGAGCGGGAGGCTACGAGCAGTACTTC. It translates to CASSSRAGGYEQYF.

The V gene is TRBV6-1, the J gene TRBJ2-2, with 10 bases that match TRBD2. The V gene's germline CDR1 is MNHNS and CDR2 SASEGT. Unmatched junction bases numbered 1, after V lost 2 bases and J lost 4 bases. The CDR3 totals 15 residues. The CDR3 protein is CASSELAGGTGELFF. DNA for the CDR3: TGTGCCAGCAGTGAATTAGCGGGGGGCACCGGGGAGCTGTTTTTT.

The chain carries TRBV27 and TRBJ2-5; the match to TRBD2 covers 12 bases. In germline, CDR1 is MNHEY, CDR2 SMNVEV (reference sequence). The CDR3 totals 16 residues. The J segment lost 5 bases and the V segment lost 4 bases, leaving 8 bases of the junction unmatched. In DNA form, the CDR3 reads TGTGCCAGCAGTTCGCTAGCGGGGGGGGCGGGGGAGACCCAGTACTTC. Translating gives CASSSLAGGAGETQYF.

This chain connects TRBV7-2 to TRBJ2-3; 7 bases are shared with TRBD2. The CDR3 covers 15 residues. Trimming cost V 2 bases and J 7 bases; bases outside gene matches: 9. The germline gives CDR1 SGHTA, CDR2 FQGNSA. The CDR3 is CASSLYRGSQYTQYF. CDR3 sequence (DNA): TGTGCCAGCAGCTTATATCGCGGGAGCCAATATACGCAGTATTTT.

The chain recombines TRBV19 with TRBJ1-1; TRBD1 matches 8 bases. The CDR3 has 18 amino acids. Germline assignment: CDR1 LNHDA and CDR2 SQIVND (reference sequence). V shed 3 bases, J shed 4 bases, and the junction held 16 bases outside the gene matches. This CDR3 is CASSILSGGILSSTEAFF. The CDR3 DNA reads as TGTGCCAGTAGTATTTTGTCAGGGGGCATTCTTAGCAGCACTGAAGCTTTCTTT.

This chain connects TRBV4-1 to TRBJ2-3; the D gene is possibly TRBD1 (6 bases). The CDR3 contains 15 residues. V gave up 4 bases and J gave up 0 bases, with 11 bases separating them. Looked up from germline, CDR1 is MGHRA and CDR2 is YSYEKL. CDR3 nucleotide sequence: TGCGCCAGCAGCCCGTCCGGGACAAGCACAGATACGCAGTATTTT. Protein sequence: CASSPSGTSTDTQYF.

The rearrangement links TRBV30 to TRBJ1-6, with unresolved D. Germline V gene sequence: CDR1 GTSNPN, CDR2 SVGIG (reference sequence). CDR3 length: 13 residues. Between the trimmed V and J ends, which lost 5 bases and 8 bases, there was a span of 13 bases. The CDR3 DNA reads TGTGCCTGGTGTCTTGAGGCGGATTCACCCCTCCACTTT. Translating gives CAWCLEADSPLHF. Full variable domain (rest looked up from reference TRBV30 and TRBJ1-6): SQTIHQWPATLVQPVGSPLSLECTVEGTSNPNLYWYRQAAGRGLQLLFYSVGIGQISSEVPQNLSASRPQDRQFILSSKKLLLSDSGFYLCAWCLEADSPLHFGNGTRLTVT.

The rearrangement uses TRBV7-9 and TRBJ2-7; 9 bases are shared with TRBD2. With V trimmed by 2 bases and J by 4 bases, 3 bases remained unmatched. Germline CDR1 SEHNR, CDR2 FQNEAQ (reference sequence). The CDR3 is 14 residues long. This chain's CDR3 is CASSLLAGRYEQYF. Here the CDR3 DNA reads TGTGCCAGCAGCTTACTAGCGGGACGATACGAGCAGTACTTC.

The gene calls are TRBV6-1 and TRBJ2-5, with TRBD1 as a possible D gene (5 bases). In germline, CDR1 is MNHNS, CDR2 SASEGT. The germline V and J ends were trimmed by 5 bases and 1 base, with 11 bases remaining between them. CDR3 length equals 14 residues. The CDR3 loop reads CASSHRTTQETQYF. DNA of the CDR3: TGTGCCAGCAGTCATAGGACAACCCAAGAGACCCAGTACTTC.

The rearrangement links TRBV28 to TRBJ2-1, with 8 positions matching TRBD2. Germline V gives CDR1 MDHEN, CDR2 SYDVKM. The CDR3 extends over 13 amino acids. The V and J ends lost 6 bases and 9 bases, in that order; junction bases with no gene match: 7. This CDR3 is CASSRGLGFEQFF. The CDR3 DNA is TGTGCCAGCAGCCGGGGACTAGGATTTGAGCAGTTCTTC.

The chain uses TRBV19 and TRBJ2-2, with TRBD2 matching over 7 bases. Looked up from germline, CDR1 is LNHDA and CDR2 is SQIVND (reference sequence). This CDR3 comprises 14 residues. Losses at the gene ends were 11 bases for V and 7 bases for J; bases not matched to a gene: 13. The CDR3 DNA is TGTGCCGCTAGCCGGGCGGGGGAGGGCGGGGAGCTGTTTTTT. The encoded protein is CAASRAGEGGELFF.

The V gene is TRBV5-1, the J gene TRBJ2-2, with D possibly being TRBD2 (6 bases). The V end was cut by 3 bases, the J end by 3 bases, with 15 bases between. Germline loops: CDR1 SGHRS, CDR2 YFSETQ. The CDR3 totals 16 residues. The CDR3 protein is CASSYLAIRDTGELFF. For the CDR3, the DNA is TGCGCCAGCAGCTACCTAGCGATTAGGGACACCGGGGAGCTGTTTTTT.

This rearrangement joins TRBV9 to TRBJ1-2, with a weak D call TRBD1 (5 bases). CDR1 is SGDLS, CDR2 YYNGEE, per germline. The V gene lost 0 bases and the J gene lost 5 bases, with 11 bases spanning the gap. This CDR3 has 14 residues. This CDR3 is CASSVVGRGYGYTF. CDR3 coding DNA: TGTGCCAGCAGCGTAGTTGGGAGGGGTTATGGCTACACCTTC.